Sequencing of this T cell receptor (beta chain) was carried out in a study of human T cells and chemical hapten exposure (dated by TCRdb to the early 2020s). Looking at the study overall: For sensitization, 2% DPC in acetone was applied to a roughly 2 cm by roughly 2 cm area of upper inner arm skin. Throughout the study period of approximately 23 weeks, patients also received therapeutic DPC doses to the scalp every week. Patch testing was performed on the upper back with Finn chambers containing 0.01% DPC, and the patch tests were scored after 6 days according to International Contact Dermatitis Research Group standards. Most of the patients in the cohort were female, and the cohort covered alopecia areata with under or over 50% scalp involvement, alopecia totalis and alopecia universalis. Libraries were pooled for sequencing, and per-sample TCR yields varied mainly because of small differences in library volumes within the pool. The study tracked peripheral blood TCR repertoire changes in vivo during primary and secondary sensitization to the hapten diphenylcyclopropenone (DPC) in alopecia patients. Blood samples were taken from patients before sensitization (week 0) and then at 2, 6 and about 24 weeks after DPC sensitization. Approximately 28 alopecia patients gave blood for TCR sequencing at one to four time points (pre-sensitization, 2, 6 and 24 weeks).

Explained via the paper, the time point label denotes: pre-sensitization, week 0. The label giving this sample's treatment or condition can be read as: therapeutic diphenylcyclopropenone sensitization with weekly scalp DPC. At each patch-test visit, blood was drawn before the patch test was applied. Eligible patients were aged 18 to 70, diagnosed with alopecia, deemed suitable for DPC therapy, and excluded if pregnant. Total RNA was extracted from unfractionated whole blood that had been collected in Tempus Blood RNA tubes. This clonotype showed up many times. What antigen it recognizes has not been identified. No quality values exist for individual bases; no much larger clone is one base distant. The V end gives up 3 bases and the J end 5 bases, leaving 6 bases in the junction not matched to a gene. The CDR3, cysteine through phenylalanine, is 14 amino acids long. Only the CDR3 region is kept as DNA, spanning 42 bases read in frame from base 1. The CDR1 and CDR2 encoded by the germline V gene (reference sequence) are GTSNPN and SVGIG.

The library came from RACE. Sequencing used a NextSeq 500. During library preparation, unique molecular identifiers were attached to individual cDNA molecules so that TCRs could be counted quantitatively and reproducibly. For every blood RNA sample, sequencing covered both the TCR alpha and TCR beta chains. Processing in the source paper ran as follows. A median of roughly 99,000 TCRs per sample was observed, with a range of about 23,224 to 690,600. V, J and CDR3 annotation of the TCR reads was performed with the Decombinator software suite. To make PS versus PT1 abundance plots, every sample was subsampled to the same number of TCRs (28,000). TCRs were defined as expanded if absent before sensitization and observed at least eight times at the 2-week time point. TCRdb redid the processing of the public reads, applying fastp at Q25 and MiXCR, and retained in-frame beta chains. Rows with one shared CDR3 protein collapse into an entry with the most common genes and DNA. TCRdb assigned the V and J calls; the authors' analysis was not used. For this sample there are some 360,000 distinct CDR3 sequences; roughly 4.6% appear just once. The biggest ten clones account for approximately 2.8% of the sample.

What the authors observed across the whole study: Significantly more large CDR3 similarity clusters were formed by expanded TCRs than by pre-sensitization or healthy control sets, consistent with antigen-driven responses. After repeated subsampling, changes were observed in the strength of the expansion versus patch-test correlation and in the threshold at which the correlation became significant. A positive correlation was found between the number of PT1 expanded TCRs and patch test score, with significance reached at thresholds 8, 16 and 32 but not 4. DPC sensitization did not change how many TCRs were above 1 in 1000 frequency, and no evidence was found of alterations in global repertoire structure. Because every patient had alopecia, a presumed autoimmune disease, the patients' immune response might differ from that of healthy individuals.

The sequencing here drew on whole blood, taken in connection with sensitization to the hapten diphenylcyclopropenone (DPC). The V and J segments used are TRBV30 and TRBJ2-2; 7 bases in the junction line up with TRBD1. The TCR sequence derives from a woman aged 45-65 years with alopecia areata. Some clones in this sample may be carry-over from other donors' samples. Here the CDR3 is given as CAWRGDRVTGELFF. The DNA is TGTGCCTGGAGGGGAGACAGGGTGACCGGGGAGCTGTTTTTT.